The clone carrying this TCR beta chain occurred a few times. Assay used: immunoSEQ multiplex PCR; TCRdb lists only in-frame clones, some missing. Altogether 100,000 or so clones are present, over 70% being singletons, with the ten largest covering over 15%. Trimming removed 3 bases from V and 1 base from J, with 18 bases in between. This CDR3 has 17 amino acids. Germline loops: CDR1 LNHDA, CDR2 SQIVND (reference sequence). This record comes from a study of blood T cell repertoires in COVID-19. Study-level information: COVID-19 samples, acute and convalescent, were from the United States, Italy and Spain. T cells, B-cell-depleted T cells, or PBMCs provided the cDNA or gDNA that served as material.

Sequenced: peripheral blood. This sequence was found in a human donor in a cohort sampled during active COVID-19. The chain joins TRBV19 to TRBJ2-5; D perhaps matches TRBD2 (6 bases). CDR3 residues: CASSMNVFQGLQETQYF. For the CDR3, the DNA is TGTGCCAGTAGTATGAATGTGTTTCAGGGACTCCAAGAGACCCAGTACTTC.